These 18 T cell receptor beta chains originate from one sample sequenced in a study of cytomegalovirus exposure and HLA in healthy donors. The PCR contained 60 Vbeta and 13 Jbeta primers. Produced via immunoSEQ multiplex PCR; TCRdb's table is partial and in-frame only. The data hold some 87,000 clones, with 60% to 80% observed a single time. What was sequenced was PBMCs. These receptor sequences come from a man in his forties or fifties in good health and CMV-seropositive.

This chain uses TRBV7-9 with TRBJ1-1; a possible D gene is TRBD1 (6 bases). In germline, CDR1 is SEHNR, CDR2 FQNEAQ (reference sequence). Trimming took off 6 bases at V and 1 base at J, with 9 bases between the two ends. The CDR3 sequence is 13 residues long. The CDR3 here is CASSGQTNTEAFF. The CDR3 bases are TGTGCCAGCAGTGGACAGACGAACACTGAAGCTTTCTTT.

The genes are TRBV9 and TRBJ1-1, with a weak D call TRBD1 (6 bases). Germline CDR1 reads SGDLS; CDR2 reads YYNGEE. V was trimmed by 0 bases and J by 1 base, leaving 10 bases between them. This CDR3 contains 15 residues. The CDR3 coding sequence is TGTGCCAGCAGCGTAGTGGGGACACCGAACACTGAAGCTTTCTTT. Translated: CASSVVGTPNTEAFF.

This chain joins TRBV18 and TRBJ1-1; possible D gene TRBD1, 5 bases. The CDR3 sequence is 15 residues long. Trimming pared 0 bases from V and 3 bases from J, leaving 11 bases between. Per the germline V gene, CDR1 is KGHSH and CDR2 is LQKENI. The CDR3 reads CASSPPNGGDTEAFF. In DNA form, the CDR3 reads TGTGCCAGCTCACCACCGAACGGGGGGGACACTGAAGCTTTCTTT.

The J gene is TRBJ2-7, the V gene TRBV29-1; D remains ambiguous. V lost 4 bases to trimming and J lost 3 bases, with 10 bases between them. The germline gives CDR1 SQVTM, CDR2 ANQGSEA. The CDR3 is 12 amino acids. The CDR3 sequence: CSVAAGFYEQYF. The CDR3 bases are TGCAGCGTTGCTGCAGGTTTCTACGAGCAGTACTTC.

This clone came up once. CDR3 DNA sequence: TGTGCCAGCAGTGAATCGGCAGGGTCTAACTATGGCTACACCTTC. Translated, it gives CASSESAGSNYGYTF. The chain recombines TRBV25-1 with TRBJ1-2; tentative D call: TRBD1 (5 bases). The CDR3 is 15 residues long. Trimming stripped 1 base from V and 0 bases from J, with 9 bases between. Germline-derived CDR1 and CDR2 are MGHDK and SYGVNS.

V usage is TRBV6-5 and J usage is TRBJ1-3, with unresolved D. The CDR3 has 16 amino acids. Trimming removed 0 bases at V and 0 bases at J, with 9 bases between. Germline lookup yields CDR1 MNHEY and CDR2 SVGAGI. Here the CDR3 DNA reads TGTGCCAGCAGTTACTCAGCCGGTATCTCTGGAAACACCATATATTTT. This sequence encodes CASSYSAGISGNTIYF.

The rearrangement joins TRBV4-3 to TRBJ1-2, with D possibly matching TRBD1 (6 bases). The ends were cut back, 2 bases at V and 4 bases at J, with 14 bases in the middle. This CDR3 is 15 amino acids long. Germline V gene sequence: CDR1 LGHNA, CDR2 YSLEER. The CDR3 reads CASSQRGGAPYGYTF. DNA of the CDR3: TGCGCCAGCAGCCAAAGGGGGGGGGCACCCTATGGCTACACCTTC.

This rearrangement joins TRBV28 to TRBJ1-1; possible D gene TRBD1, 5 bases. Looked up from germline, CDR1 is MDHEN and CDR2 is SYDVKM. This CDR3 has 13 amino acids. The V and J ends lost 8 bases and 6 bases respectively, with 16 bases between them. CDR3 residues: CASCTTGVAEAFF. In DNA form, the CDR3 reads TGTGCCAGCTGTACCACAGGTGTGGCTGAAGCTTTCTTT.

As DNA, the CDR3 is TGTGCCAGCAGCCCAAAGAGCTCCTACGAGCAGTACTTC. This gives the protein CASSPKSSYEQYF. J is TRBJ2-5 and V is TRBV7-2; D remains unclear. The J call is doubtful: the DNA matches TRBJ2-7 better. The CDR3 is made up of 13 amino acids. Germline loops: CDR1 SGHTA, CDR2 FQGNSA.

This chain uses TRBV15 with TRBJ1-2, with TRBD1 matching 7 bases. This CDR3 region has 13 residues. Unmatched junction bases numbered 7, after V lost 5 bases and J lost 7 bases. Germline CDR1 reads LNHNV; CDR2 reads YYDKDF (reference sequence). CDR3 nucleotides: TGTGCCACCAGCGCAGACAGGGTTGGTGGCTACACCTTC. It codes for CATSADRVGGYTF.

The genes are TRBV27 and TRBJ1-2; TRBD1 is a possible D gene (6 bases). Trimming pared 4 bases from V and 3 bases from J, leaving 9 bases between. In germline, CDR1 is MNHEY, CDR2 SMNVEV (reference sequence). CDR3 length equals 13 residues. The DNA for the CDR3 is TGTGCCAGCAGTTCCGGGACACACTATGGCTACACCTTC. Its translation is CASSSGTHYGYTF.

V and J are TRBV27 and TRBJ1-1; 8 bases fit TRBD1. With 5 bases clipped from V and 10 bases from J, the junction kept 9 bases outside the gene matches. The CDR3 has 13 residues. The germline V gene has CDR1 MNHEY and CDR2 SMNVEV (reference sequence). CDR3 sequence: CASSGTGGCSAFF. The CDR3 coding sequence is TGTGCCAGCAGTGGTACAGGGGGGTGTTCAGCTTTCTTT.

Points on this clone: The sample holds other DNA sequences that translate to the same CDR3. The rearrangement uses TRBV9 and TRBJ1-3; D uncertain. V was shortened by 0 bases and J by 0 bases, with 7 bases between the two germline ends. Germline lookup yields CDR1 SGDLS and CDR2 YYNGEE. The CDR3 covers 15 residues. Here the CDR3 reads CASSVDGSSGNTIYF. CDR3 DNA: TGTGCCAGCAGCGTAGATGGCAGCTCTGGAAACACCATATATTTT.

This clone was detected only once. V usage is TRBV19 and J usage is TRBJ1-2; perhaps TRBD1 as D (5 bases). CDR1 is LNHDA, CDR2 SQIVND, per germline (reference sequence). The V end was cut by 5 bases, the J end by 3 bases, with 16 bases between. The CDR3 loop spans 15 amino acids. The CDR3 loop is CASSRGDGGYYGYTF. CDR3 bases: TGTGCCAGTAGTCGAGGGGACGGGGGATACTATGGCTACACCTTC.

This rearrangement joins TRBV28 to TRBJ1-3; a possible D gene is TRBD1 (6 bases). CDR1 is MDHEN, CDR2 SYDVKM, per germline. This CDR3 is 14 amino acids long. Trimming removed 6 bases at V and 0 bases at J, with 9 bases between. This CDR3 reads CASSRDNSGNTIYF. The CDR3 DNA reads TGTGCCAGCAGCAGGGACAACTCTGGAAACACCATATATTTT.

V is TRBV5-4 and J is TRBJ1-1; possibly TRBD1 for D (6 bases). The V and J ends lost 4 bases and 5 bases respectively, with 18 bases between them. This CDR3 is 15 amino acids long. Germline loops: CDR1 SGHNT, CDR2 YYREEE (reference sequence). The CDR3 nucleotides read TGTGCCAGCAGCCCGGGGGGGGCGGGAGGGACTGAAGCTTTCTTT. This translates into CASSPGGAGGTEAFF.

In nucleotides, the CDR3 is TGCGCCAGCAGCGGGACAGGGGAGGCCGGGGAGCTGTTTTTT. Translation: CASSGTGEAGELFF. J is TRBJ2-2 and V is TRBV5-1; 10 nucleotides match TRBD1. Germline V gene lookup returns CDR1 SGHRS and CDR2 YFSETQ. V lost 4 bases and J lost 6; bases outside the gene matches: 3. The CDR3 loop spans 14 amino acids.

The chain joins TRBV6-5 to TRBJ2-5, with D tentatively TRBD2 (7 bases). CDR1 is MNHEY, CDR2 SVGAGI, per germline. The CDR3 is 13 amino acids. Trimming took 5 bases from V and 7 from J, leaving 14 bases between them. The CDR3, as DNA: TGTGCCAGCAGTCCCGGGGGGCTTGGGACCCAGTACTTC. Translating it yields CASSPGGLGTQYF.